This T cell receptor (beta chain) was recorded in a study of cytomegalovirus exposure and HLA in healthy donors. Study conclusions and caveats: The study listed some 160 cytomegalovirus-associated TCR beta chains.

Primers: 60 Vbeta forward and 13 Jbeta reverse. Clones were sequenced by immunoSEQ multiplex PCR, and TCRdb holds only the in-frame ones, with some missing. Altogether about 190,000 clones are present, 80% to 90% being singletons, with the ten largest covering over 1%. With V trimmed by 4 bases and J by 14 bases, 7 bases remained unmatched. Germline V gene lookup returns CDR1 LNHDA and CDR2 SQIVND (reference sequence). This CDR3 is 13 amino acids long. This clone was detected only once. Its antigen is as yet unknown. The specimen sequenced was PBMCs. The chain uses TRBV19 and TRBJ2-1; 11 nucleotides agree with TRBD2. This clonotype originated in a man aged 25 to 40 in good health and CMV-seronegative. CDR3 sequence reads: CASSTQLAGDEFF. CDR3 nucleotide sequence: TGTGCCAGTAGTACACAACTAGCGGGGGACGAGTTCTTC.